Below are 31 T cell receptor beta chains sequenced from a single sample in a study of radiation and T cells in renal cell carcinoma. TCRdb's copy holds only in-frame clones and misses some; the assay was immunoSEQ multiplex PCR. The table lists more than 120,000 clones, around 88% of them singletons. This sample's time point: blood 4 weeks post-SBRT, at nephrectomy. The treatment here: 15 Gy SBRT to primary tumor, nephrectomy 4 weeks later. The input for sequencing was blood, taken from a patient whose treatment included radiotherapy and nephrectomy. These receptors originate from a woman aged 50 to 60 with renal cell carcinoma.

J is TRBJ1-5 and V is TRBV27; D not certain. The CDR3 covers 15 residues. Germline V gene data show CDR1 as MNHEY and CDR2 as SMNVEV (reference sequence). The V and J ends lost 5 bases and 0 bases respectively, with 11 bases between them. For the CDR3, the DNA is TGTGCCAGCAGTCCAGCGGGATATAGCAATCAGCCCCAGCATTTT. This sequence encodes CASSPAGYSNQPQHF.

This chain links TRBV2 with TRBJ1-1, with D perhaps TRBD1 (5 bases). Trimming took 8 bases from V and 5 from J, leaving 15 bases between them. This CDR3 is 13 amino acids long. Germline assignment: CDR1 SNHLY and CDR2 FYNNEI. CDR3 sequence reads: CASFRDRRTEAFF. The CDR3 DNA is TGTGCCAGCTTCCGGGACCGTAGAACTGAAGCTTTCTTT.

This chain connects TRBV6-5 to TRBJ1-2, with 7 bases lining up with TRBD1. Losses at the gene ends were 0 bases for V and 2 bases for J; bases not matched to a gene: 6. In germline, CDR1 is MNHEY, CDR2 SVGAGI. The CDR3 sequence is 16 residues long. Written as DNA, the CDR3 is TGTGCCAGCAGTTACTCGGGGGACAGCTTAAACTATGGCTACACCTTC. It is translated as CASSYSGDSLNYGYTF.

The chain links TRBV2 to TRBJ1-2; D is unclear. The V end lost 9 bases, the J end lost 6 bases, and 17 bases lay between the germline ends. CDR1 is SNHLY and CDR2 is FYNNEI in the germline V gene. The CDR3 runs 13 residues. CDR3 DNA sequence: TGTGCCAGAGGGCGGGAGGCAGCGGATGGCTACACCTTC. This gives the protein CARGREAADGYTF.

The V call is TRBV25-1, the J call TRBJ2-3; the D is unclear. Germline-derived CDR1 and CDR2 are MGHDK and SYGVNS. Trimming pared 3 bases from V and 4 bases from J, leaving 17 bases between. The CDR3 runs 16 residues. The CDR3 DNA is TGTGCCAGCAGTGACCCCCAGGTCGCGTGGGCAGATACGCAGTATTTT. Its translation: CASSDPQVAWADTQYF.

The chain has TRBV9 and TRBJ2-1; 7 bases are shared with TRBD1. Trimming removed 0 bases from V and 8 bases from J; junction bases left unmatched: 5. The CDR3 extends over 14 amino acids. Germline CDR1 reads SGDLS; CDR2 reads YYNGEE. The CDR3 spells CASSVGRGGDEQFF. The CDR3 DNA follows: TGTGCCAGCAGCGTAGGGAGAGGGGGCGATGAGCAGTTCTTC.

V and J are TRBV2 and TRBJ2-6; D may be TRBD2 (5 bases). The V gene's germline CDR1 is SNHLY and CDR2 FYNNEI. Trimming removed 5 bases from V and 0 bases from J, with 17 bases in between. This CDR3 comprises 18 residues. The CDR3 sequence is CASSRERLLSSGANVLTF. The CDR3 nucleotides are TGTGCCAGCAGTCGGGAAAGACTACTAAGCTCTGGGGCCAACGTCCTGACTTTC.

This clone appeared once. J is TRBJ1-2 and V is TRBV30; D unclear. CDR1 and CDR2 from the germline V gene are GTSNPN and SVGIG (reference sequence). The V end was cut by 0 bases, the J end by 0 bases, with 5 bases between. The CDR3 is 13 amino acids. DNA for the CDR3: TGTGCCTGGAGTGTGGTTGCTAACTATGGCTACACCTTC. Translation gives CAWSVVANYGYTF.

This chain uses TRBV4-3 with TRBJ2-1; D is unclear. CDR1 is LGHNA, CDR2 YSLEER, per germline. Trimming removed 1 base from V and 4 bases from J, with 8 bases in between. The CDR3 covers 14 residues. The CDR3 DNA sequence: TGCGCCAGCAGCCAAGGACTGGGGTACAATGAGCAGTTCTTC. It is translated as CASSQGLGYNEQFF.

The chain recombines TRBV2 with TRBJ2-1, with D perhaps TRBD1 (5 bases). The CDR3 has 12 residues. The germline gives CDR1 SNHLY, CDR2 FYNNEI. V lost 6 bases to trimming and J lost 6 bases, with 9 bases between them. The CDR3 region is CASSKDINEQFF. DNA for the CDR3: TGTGCCAGCAGCAAGGACATCAATGAGCAGTTCTTC. Variable domain in full (rest from reference TRBV2 and TRBJ2-1): EPEVTQTPSHQVTQMGQEVILRCVPISNHLYFYWYRQILGQKVEFLVSFYNNEISEKSEIFDDQFSVERPDGSNFTLKIRSTKLEDSAMYFCASSKDINEQFFGPGTRLTVL.

The chain couples TRBV27 to TRBJ2-1, with a possible D match to TRBD2 (5 bases). This CDR3 region has 14 residues. The V gene lost 0 bases and the J gene lost 5 bases, with 8 bases spanning the gap. The germline CDR1 and CDR2 sequences are MNHEY and SMNVEV (reference sequence). The CDR3 bases are TGTGCCAGCAGTTTATCGAGGCGGGACAATGAGCAGTTCTTC. It specifies CASSLSRRDNEQFF.

This chain links TRBV28 with TRBJ1-1; D is ambiguous. V was shortened by 3 bases and J by 5 bases, with 7 bases between the two germline ends. The length of the CDR3 is 12 residues. Germline-derived CDR1 and CDR2 are MDHEN and SYDVKM. The CDR3 bases are TGTGCCAGCAGTTTGCTAGGGACTGAAGCTTTCTTT. Translating it yields CASSLLGTEAFF.

The chain joins TRBV6-5 to TRBJ2-2; D ambiguous. The V end lost 4 bases, the J end lost 6 bases, and 12 bases lay between the germline ends. This CDR3 is built from 14 residues. Germline V gives CDR1 MNHEY, CDR2 SVGAGI. The CDR3 sequence: CASSSFDRSGELFF. In DNA, the CDR3 is TGTGCCAGCAGTTCATTTGACCGGTCCGGGGAGCTGTTTTTT.

The chain carries TRBV5-1 and TRBJ1-1, with 7 positions matching TRBD1. The V segment lost 8 bases and the J segment 2 bases; nucleotides outside the gene matches: 9. Germline assignment: CDR1 SGHRS and CDR2 YFSETQ. The CDR3 runs to 14 residues. CDR3 region: CASFRDRDNTEAFF. CDR3 DNA sequence: TGCGCCAGTTTTCGGGACAGAGATAACACTGAAGCTTTCTTT.

This chain uses TRBV19 with TRBJ2-7; 8 bases map to TRBD2. J gave up 1 base and V 3 bases, and 14 bases lay outside the gene matches. Germline V gives CDR1 LNHDA, CDR2 SQIVND (reference sequence). The CDR3 sequence is 18 residues long. CDR3 coding DNA: TGTGCCAGTAGTATGATACTTTCAAGCGGGAGTTCTTCCTACGAGCAGTACTTC. As protein: CASSMILSSGSSSYEQYF.

V usage is TRBV7-2 and J usage is TRBJ1-6; D unclear. Trimming left V 3 bases short and J 4 bases short, with 4 bases between. CDR3 size: 13 residues. The germline V gene encodes CDR1 SGHTA and CDR2 FQGNSA. This CDR3 is CASSLQYNSPLHF. CDR3 nucleotides: TGTGCCAGCAGCTTGCAGTATAATTCACCCCTCCACTTT.

V and J are TRBV6-5 and TRBJ2-1, with D maybe TRBD2 (6 bases). V was cut by 5 bases and J by 8 bases, with 16 bases left in between. Germline V gene lookup returns CDR1 MNHEY and CDR2 SVGAGI. This CDR3 spans 14 amino acids. The CDR3 sequence: CASSRASRRDEQFF. CDR3 sequence (DNA): TGTGCCAGCAGTAGGGCTTCAAGGAGGGATGAGCAGTTCTTC.

V and J are TRBV7-9 and TRBJ1-2; 12 positions agree with TRBD1. Germline CDR1 is SEHNR and CDR2 is FQNEAQ (reference sequence). There are 15 residues in the CDR3. With 6 bases clipped from V and 7 bases from J, the junction kept 9 bases outside the gene matches. CDR3 region: CASRAGTGGSFGYTF. As DNA, the CDR3 is TGTGCCAGCAGGGCCGGGACAGGGGGCAGCTTTGGCTACACCTTC.

This clone appeared once. The J gene is TRBJ2-7, the V gene TRBV19; tentatively, D is TRBD1 or TRBD2 (5 bases each). This CDR3 is 15 amino acids long. Germline V gene data show CDR1 as LNHDA and CDR2 as SQIVND (reference sequence). Trimming shortened V by 10 bases and J by 3 bases, and 22 bases separated the two germline ends. CDR3 nucleotide sequence: TGTGCCACGGGGCCCGGGACGGTTGCGAGCTACGAGCAGTACTTC. Protein sequence: CATGPGTVASYEQYF.

The chain recombines TRBV7-2 with TRBJ1-1; D unclear. CDR3 length: 13 residues. CDR1 is SGHTA, CDR2 FQGNSA, per germline. V gave up 3 bases and J gave up 0 bases, with 5 bases separating them. CDR3 DNA: TGTGCCAGCAGCTTTGACATGAACACTGAAGCTTTCTTT. Encoded protein: CASSFDMNTEAFF. The full variable domain, its missing parts supplied by reference TRBV7-2 and TRBJ1-1, is GAGVSQSPSNKVTEKGKDVELRCDPISGHTALYWYRQSLGQGLEFLIYFQGNSAPDKSGLPSDRFSAERTGGSVSTLTIQRTQQEDSAVYLCASSFDMNTEAFFGQGTRLTVV.

The chain links TRBV7-2 to TRBJ2-5; D remains unclear. Germline V gene lookup returns CDR1 SGHTA and CDR2 FQGNSA. This CDR3 comprises 14 residues. The ends were cut back, 4 bases at V and 5 bases at J, with 14 bases in the middle. The CDR3 protein is CASSSTGGVETQYF. For the CDR3, the DNA is TGTGCCAGCAGCTCCACTGGTGGGGTGGAGACCCAGTACTTC. The full variable domain, rest sourced from reference TRBV7-2 and TRBJ2-5, is GAGVSQSPSNKVTEKGKDVELRCDPISGHTALYWYRQSLGQGLEFLIYFQGNSAPDKSGLPSDRFSAERTGGSVSTLTIQRTQQEDSAVYLCASSSTGGVETQYFGPGTRLLVL.

This clone has more than one count but fewer than ten. The gene calls are TRBV7-9 and TRBJ1-5; 7 bases are shared with TRBD1. The CDR3 loop spans 16 amino acids. CDR1 SEHNR and CDR2 FQNEAQ come from the germline V gene (reference sequence). J gave up 5 bases and V 0 bases, and 7 bases lay outside the gene matches. CDR3 DNA sequence: TGTGCCAGCAGCTTAGCGGCCCGGGACAGAGATCAGCCCCAGCATTTT. Its protein product is CASSLAARDRDQPQHF.

The chain is built from TRBV2 and TRBJ1-2; possible D gene TRBD1, 5 bases. Germline V CDR1 and CDR2: SNHLY, FYNNEI. The CDR3 is made up of 15 amino acids. V gave up 6 bases and J gave up 4 bases, with 18 bases separating them. CDR3 DNA: TGTGCCAGCAGGGGAGACAGCGGAAGCCCCTATGGCTACACCTTC. Its protein is CASRGDSGSPYGYTF.

The gene calls are TRBV6-5 and TRBJ1-3; D may be TRBD1 (6 bases). The germline V gene has CDR1 MNHEY and CDR2 SVGAGI. CDR3 length: 14 residues. V was shortened by 4 bases and J by 3 bases, with 10 bases between the two germline ends. CDR3 residues: CASSLGGYGNTIYF. The CDR3 DNA reads as TGTGCCAGCAGTTTAGGGGGGTATGGAAACACCATATATTTT.

The chain has TRBV2 and TRBJ2-1; a weak D match, TRBD2 (7 bases). Between the trimmed V and J ends, which lost 3 bases and 15 bases, there was a span of 12 bases. The CDR3 runs 11 residues. Germline V gives CDR1 SNHLY, CDR2 FYNNEI. CDR3 loop: CASSEPGEGFF. CDR3 DNA: TGTGCCAGCAGTGAGCCAGGGGAGGGGTTCTTC.

This clone appeared once. The J gene is TRBJ1-2, the V gene TRBV7-9, with D hard to call. CDR3 length: 16 amino acids. Germline V gene sequence: CDR1 SEHNR, CDR2 FQNEAQ (reference sequence). Trimming stripped 5 bases from V and 3 bases from J, with 19 bases between. CDR3 nucleotide sequence: TGTGCCAGCAGCCCACGAGCACCATATCCTGACTATGGCTACACCTTC. Protein product: CASSPRAPYPDYGYTF.

This chain connects TRBV27 to TRBJ1-1, with D unclear. The germline V and J ends were trimmed by 6 bases and 1 base, with 9 bases remaining between them. Per germline, CDR1 MNHEY and CDR2 SMNVEV (reference sequence). This CDR3 is 13 amino acids long. CDR3 in DNA: TGTGCCAGCAGCTGGACCCCGAACACTGAAGCTTTCTTT. Translating it yields CASSWTPNTEAFF.

V and J are TRBV27 and TRBJ2-3; 11 bases are a match to TRBD2. The CDR3 runs 17 residues. V dropped 9 bases and J dropped 6; count of bases not matched to a gene: 17. The germline V gene encodes CDR1 MNHEY and CDR2 SMNVEV (reference sequence). CDR3 residues: CARAYPLAGGPRDTQYF. The CDR3 DNA reads TGTGCCAGAGCCTACCCCTTAGCGGGAGGGCCACGGGATACGCAGTATTTT.

This clone appeared once. This chain joins TRBV7-2 and TRBJ1-2; D is unresolved. Looked up from germline, CDR1 is SGHTA and CDR2 is FQGNSA. Trimming cost V 5 bases and J 7 bases, with 11 bases left between them. This CDR3 spans 12 amino acids. This CDR3 reads CASSPDQGGYTF. DNA for the CDR3: TGTGCCAGCAGCCCCGATCAAGGTGGCTACACCTTC.

The chain is built from TRBV4-3 and TRBJ1-3; no clear D. V lost 0 bases to trimming and J lost 1 base, with 7 bases between them. Germline CDR1 and CDR2: LGHNA and YSLEER. The CDR3 runs to 15 residues. CDR3 protein: CASSQDPQSGNTIYF. The CDR3 nucleotides are TGCGCCAGCAGCCAAGATCCCCAGTCTGGAAACACCATATATTTT.

This chain joins TRBV5-1 and TRBJ1-2; D is perhaps TRBD1 (6 bases). Trimming shortened V by 4 bases and J by 1 base, and 17 bases separated the two germline ends. The CDR3 is made up of 16 amino acids. Germline CDR1 SGHRS, CDR2 YFSETQ. CDR3 region: CASSANREGSNYGYTF. The CDR3, as DNA: TGCGCCAGCAGCGCCAACAGGGAGGGTAGTAACTATGGCTACACCTTC.